This T cell receptor (beta chain) was obtained from a study of T cells after yellow fever vaccination. Study observations and caveats: Overall, a small share of clonotypes was seen in both CD4 and CD8 compartments. After the booster, nearly 98% of CD4 and more than 75% of CD8 primary-response clones were re-detected.

Germline CDR1 MNHEY, CDR2 SMNVEV (reference sequence). The CDR3 loop spans 14 amino acids. V lost 1 base to trimming and J lost 2 bases, with 6 bases between them. Synthesis of TCR cDNA relied on 5'RACE template switching, which attached a universal primer site and UMIs. In TCRdb, the 5' RACE reads were re-called with MiXCR into one record per CDR3 protein. Here the sample spans just under 600,000 distinct CDR3 sequences, about 14% being singletons. This clonotype was counted a few times. Antigen: not known. The sequence was collected from a man aged 25 to 40 who received the YFV17D yellow fever vaccine. The input for sequencing was PBMCs, taken on the day of the yellow fever booster vaccination. This chain connects TRBV27 to TRBJ1-5, with D uncertain. DNA of the CDR3: TGTGCCAGCAGTTTATTCCAGGGCAATCAGCCCCAGCATTTT. Translation: CASSLFQGNQPQHF.